The subject of this entry is one TCR beta chain. The data were taken from a study of cytotoxic CD8 clonotypes in ibrutinib-treated CLL. The CDR3 runs to 15 residues. Germline lookup yields CDR1 SGHNT and CDR2 YYREEE (reference sequence). Trimming pared 6 bases from V and 2 bases from J, leaving 17 bases between. The assay was immunoSEQ multiplex PCR, and TCRdb's table has in-frame clones only and misses some. The table records some 150,000 clones, more than 70% of them present only once. This receptor was obtained from a human donor with chronic lymphocytic leukemia. The source was PBMCs, collected after 36 months of ibrutinib treatment. V and J are TRBV5-4 and TRBJ2-5, with D maybe TRBD2 (5 bases). The DNA of the CDR3 is TGTGCCAGCATGTCGGGGATTCCGAGACAAGAGACCCAGTACTTC. Translated, it gives CASMSGIPRQETQYF.